A selection of T cell receptor beta chains follows, all from one sample in a study of blood T cells in healthy people across ages. From the 5' RACE reads, TCRdb called clonotypes with MiXCR, one entry per CDR3 protein. Here the sample spans about 500,000 distinct CDR3 sequences, around 24% being singletons. These data also featured in a second study, about T cells of mothers and their children.

Input material: blood. All receptors derive from a boy younger than 18 in good health. Both conserved end residues are part of each CDR3. D genes are given only for firm matches. Not every row has a clone size; where given, it reads once, few, many or a size class.

size: few
D: NA
J: TRBJ1-5
V: TRBV4-1
CDR3: CASSQGWGQPQHF
DNA: TGCGCCAGCAGCCAAGGATGGGGGCAGCCCCAGCATTTT

size: once
D: NA
J: TRBJ2-7
V: TRBV25-1
CDR3: CASSPSRRFSSCEQYF
DNA: TGTGCCAGCAGCCCAAGTCGGAGATTCAGCTCCTGCGAGCAGTACTTC

size: few
D: NA
J: TRBJ2-1
V: TRBV7-2
CDR3: CASSSRSSSSYNEQFF
DNA: TGTGCCAGCAGCTCCCGGTCCAGTTCCTCCTACAATGAGCAGTTCTTC

size: many
D: TRBD1
J: TRBJ1-2
V: TRBV12-3/TRBV12-4
CDR3: CASRNDRGYGYTF
DNA: TGTGCCAGCAGGAATGACAGGGGCTATGGCTACACCTTC

size: many
D: TRBD1
J: TRBJ2-5
V: TRBV20-1
CDR3: CSAREGTGQETQYF
DNA: TGCAGTGCTAGAGAGGGGACAGGTCAAGAGACCCAGTACTTC

size: few
D: NA
J: TRBJ2-7
V: TRBV12-3/TRBV12-4
CDR3: CASNLDGSSYEQYF
DNA: TGTGCCAGCAACTTAGACGGGTCCTCCTACGAGCAGTACTTC

size: NA
D: NA
J: TRBJ1-1
V: TRBV12-3/TRBV12-4
CDR3: CASSYKASNTEAFF
DNA: TGTGCCAGCAGTTACAAGGCGTCGAACACTGAAGCTTTCTTT

size: few
D: NA
J: TRBJ1-4
V: TRBV28
CDR3: CASSPTRSPLATNEKLFF
DNA: TGTGCCAGCAGTCCAACGCGGAGCCCCCTTGCAACTAATGAAAAACTGTTTTTT

size: few
D: NA
J: TRBJ2-6
V: TRBV7-9
CDR3: CASSLTASSGANVLTF
DNA: TGTGCCAGCAGCTTGACCGCGAGCTCTGGGGCCAACGTCCTGACTTTC

size: few
D: NA
J: TRBJ1-2
V: TRBV6-5
CDR3: CASSNNPYGYTF
DNA: TGTGCCAGCAGTAACAATCCCTATGGCTACACCTTC

size: few
D: NA
J: TRBJ2-6
V: TRBV3-1
CDR3: CASSQVEKEGNGANVPTF
DNA: TGTGCCAGCAGCCAAGTTGAAAAGGAGGGGAATGGGGCCAACGTCCCGACTTTC

size: NA
D: NA
J: TRBJ1-1
V: TRBV7-9
CDR3: CASTPGSRSVEAFF
DNA: TGTGCCAGCACTCCAGGGTCCAGGTCCGTTGAAGCTTTCTTT

size: few
D: NA
J: TRBJ2-7
V: TRBV12-3/TRBV12-4
CDR3: CASSNNHRSYEQYF
DNA: TGTGCCAGCAGTAACAATCACAGGTCCTACGAGCAGTACTTC

size: NA
D: NA
J: TRBJ2-3
V: TRBV29-1
CDR3: CSVRSSRTDTQYF
DNA: TGCAGCGTTAGGAGCTCGCGCACAGATACGCAGTATTTT

size: NA
D: TRBD1
J: TRBJ1-4
V: TRBV2
CDR3: CARRDSGNEKLFF
DNA: TGTGCCCGTCGGGACAGTGGAAATGAAAAACTGTTTTTT

size: few
D: NA
J: TRBJ2-1
V: TRBV12-3/TRBV12-4
CDR3: CASIPTAGLDNEQFF
DNA: TGTGCCAGCATCCCCACGGCGGGATTAGACAATGAGCAGTTCTTC

size: NA
D: TRBD2
J: TRBJ2-1
V: TRBV6-6
CDR3: CASSYRPGVGGGEQFF
DNA: TGTGCCAGCAGTTACCGACCGGGAGTTGGGGGAGGGGAGCAGTTCTTC

size: few
D: TRBD2
J: TRBJ2-7
V: TRBV2
CDR3: CASTPLAGGQKQYF
DNA: TGTGCCAGCACGCCTTTAGCGGGAGGGCAAAAACAGTACTTC

size: many
D: NA
J: TRBJ1-6
V: TRBV7-8
CDR3: CASSFRDSYNSPLHF
DNA: TGTGCCAGCAGCTTCAGGGACTCCTATAATTCACCCCTCCACTTT

size: NA
D: NA
J: TRBJ2-3
V: TRBV4-3
CDR3: CASRRSLSTDTQYF
DNA: TGCGCCAGCAGACGTAGCCTCAGCACAGATACGCAGTATTTT

size: NA
D: TRBD1
J: TRBJ2-7
V: TRBV7-2
CDR3: CASSPRGQDNYEQYF
DNA: TGTGCCAGCAGCCCACGGGGACAGGATAACTACGAGCAGTACTTC

size: NA
D: TRBD1
J: TRBJ2-1
V: TRBV3-1
CDR3: CASSPEQGAYNEQFF
DNA: TGTGCCAGCAGCCCCGAGCAGGGGGCCTACAATGAGCAGTTCTTC

size: few
D: TRBD1
J: TRBJ1-2
V: TRBV3-1
CDR3: CASSPVLLGTGTSNYGYTF
DNA: TGTGCCAGCAGCCCCGTCTTGCTGGGGACAGGGACATCTAACTATGGCTACACCTTC

size: NA
D: NA
J: TRBJ2-7
V: TRBV27
CDR3: CASRKDPSSYEQYF
DNA: TGTGCCAGCAGGAAGGACCCGAGCTCCTACGAGCAGTACTTC

size: NA
D: NA
J: TRBJ1-4
V: TRBV27
CDR3: CASKPYATNEKLFF
DNA: TGTGCCAGCAAGCCGTATGCAACTAATGAAAAACTGTTTTTT

size: NA
D: TRBD2
J: TRBJ2-1
V: TRBV30
CDR3: CAWGVGLAGGNEQFF
DNA: TGTGCCTGGGGTGTAGGGCTAGCGGGGGGCAATGAGCAGTTCTTC

size: NA
D: TRBD1
J: TRBJ2-1
V: TRBV7-2
CDR3: CASSLRGQGANEQFF
DNA: TGTGCCAGCAGCTTAAGAGGACAGGGCGCAAATGAGCAGTTCTTC

size: NA
D: NA
J: TRBJ2-7
V: TRBV28
CDR3: CASRFGTSGGYEQYF
DNA: TGTGCCAGCAGGTTCGGGACCTCAGGCGGGTACGAGCAGTACTTC

size: NA
D: NA
J: TRBJ2-1
V: TRBV12-3/TRBV12-4
CDR3: CASSFFRGNEQFF
DNA: TGTGCCAGCAGTTTTTTTCGGGGGAATGAGCAGTTCTTC

size: few
D: NA
J: TRBJ2-3
V: TRBV29-1
CDR3: CSARGMSDLHWDTQYF
DNA: TGCAGCGCCCGGGGGATGAGCGACCTACATTGGGATACGCAGTATTTT

size: NA
D: NA
J: TRBJ1-1
V: TRBV5-1
CDR3: CASSQLQGMNTEAFF
DNA: TGCGCCAGCAGCCAACTCCAGGGGATGAACACTGAAGCTTTCTTT

size: NA
D: NA
J: TRBJ2-1
V: TRBV7-9
CDR3: CASSFSESYNEQFF
DNA: TGTGCCAGCAGTTTTAGCGAGTCCTACAATGAGCAGTTCTTC

size: few
D: NA
J: TRBJ2-7
V: TRBV9
CDR3: CASSVRDGYEQYF
DNA: TGTGCCAGCAGCGTACGTGATGGCTACGAGCAGTACTTC

size: NA
D: NA
J: TRBJ2-1
V: TRBV4-1
CDR3: CASSQEGVMNEQFF
DNA: TGCGCCAGCAGCCAAGAAGGGGTGATGAATGAGCAGTTCTTC

size: NA
D: NA
J: TRBJ2-7
V: TRBV5-5
CDR3: CASSLDGRPTYEQYF
DNA: TGTGCCAGCAGCTTGGACGGAAGACCTACCTACGAGCAGTACTTC

size: NA
D: NA
J: TRBJ1-2
V: TRBV3-1
CDR3: CASSPTRTDGGYTF
DNA: TGTGCCAGCAGCCCGACCCGGACGGATGGGGGCTACACCTTC

size: NA
D: NA
J: TRBJ2-5
V: TRBV9
CDR3: CASSSGGGAKTQYF
DNA: TGTGCCAGCAGCTCTGGAGGGGGCGCAAAGACCCAGTACTTC

size: few
D: NA
J: TRBJ2-7
V: TRBV29-1
CDR3: CSVELGSEQYF
DNA: TGCAGCGTTGAATTGGGAAGCGAGCAGTACTTC

size: few
D: TRBD1
J: TRBJ1-2
V: TRBV7-3
CDR3: CASSLIGQGSGYTF
DNA: TGTGCCAGCAGCTTAATTGGACAGGGCTCTGGCTACACCTTC

size: few
D: NA
J: TRBJ2-3
V: TRBV28
CDR3: CASSFRRSSTDTQYF
DNA: TGTGCCAGCAGTTTCAGGCGGAGCAGCACAGATACGCAGTATTTT

size: NA
D: TRBD1
J: TRBJ1-6
V: TRBV19
CDR3: CASGQGGRTPLHF
DNA: TGTGCCAGTGGACAGGGAGGAAGAACGCCCCTCCACTTT

size: few
D: TRBD1
J: TRBJ2-7
V: TRBV7-2
CDR3: CASSLGTGWQLAYEQYF
DNA: TGTGCCAGCAGCTTAGGGACAGGTTGGCAGTTGGCCTACGAGCAGTACTTC

size: NA
D: NA
J: TRBJ2-4
V: TRBV20-1
CDR3: CSALLGGYGDGQYF
DNA: TGCAGTGCCCTTCTTGGAGGGTACGGGGATGGTCAGTACTTC

size: NA
D: TRBD2
J: TRBJ2-1
V: TRBV28
CDR3: CASSFPTSGRAFSYNEQFF
DNA: TGTGCCAGCAGTTTCCCGACTAGCGGGAGGGCCTTCTCCTACAATGAGCAGTTCTTC

size: NA
D: TRBD2
J: TRBJ2-1
V: TRBV6-5
CDR3: CASSSRGAGDSEQFF
DNA: TGTGCCAGCAGTTCCCGCGGGGCGGGAGATTCTGAGCAGTTCTTC

size: NA
D: NA
J: TRBJ1-6
V: TRBV28
CDR3: CASNFVGQNNSPLHF
DNA: TGTGCCAGCAACTTCGTTGGGCAGAATAATTCACCCCTCCACTTT

size: NA
D: NA
J: TRBJ2-5
V: TRBV3-1
CDR3: CASSQGRRAYQETQYF
DNA: TGTGCCAGCAGCCAAGGTAGGAGGGCGTACCAAGAGACCCAGTACTTC

size: once
D: TRBD2
J: TRBJ2-2
V: TRBV7-8
CDR3: CASKSGGRNTGELFF
DNA: TGTGCCAGCAAATCGGGAGGGAGGAACACCGGGGAGCTGTTTTTT

size: few
D: NA
J: TRBJ2-4
V: TRBV7-2
CDR3: CASSLAENIQYF
DNA: TGTGCCAGCAGCTTAGCAGAAAACATTCAGTACTTC

size: NA
D: TRBD2
J: TRBJ2-1
V: TRBV7-8
CDR3: CASSRQGTSGYNEQFF
DNA: TGTGCCAGCAGCCGACAAGGGACTAGCGGGTACAATGAGCAGTTCTTC

size: NA
D: NA
J: TRBJ1-3
V: TRBV10-3
CDR3: CAIREASGNTIYF
DNA: TGTGCCATCAGGGAGGCCTCTGGAAACACCATATATTTT

size: NA
D: NA
J: TRBJ2-7
V: TRBV4-1
CDR3: CASSPTIGGYEQYF
DNA: TGCGCCAGCAGCCCTACGATTGGGGGCTACGAGCAGTACTTC

size: once
D: NA
J: TRBJ1-1
V: TRBV2
CDR3: CASSEARMNTEAFF
DNA: TGTGCCAGCAGTGAAGCGCGGATGAACACTGAAGCTTTCTTT

size: NA
D: NA
J: TRBJ2-1
V: TRBV9
CDR3: CASSVALHNEQFF
DNA: TGTGCCAGCAGCGTAGCTCTTCACAATGAGCAGTTCTTC

size: many
D: TRBD1
J: TRBJ2-3
V: TRBV20-1
CDR3: CSGTRPGTGSTDTQYF
DNA: TGCAGTGGAACGAGACCCGGGACAGGGAGCACAGATACGCAGTATTTT

size: NA
D: NA
J: TRBJ2-2
V: TRBV6-6
CDR3: CASSPDRIAGELFF
DNA: TGTGCCAGCAGTCCCGACAGGATAGCCGGGGAGCTGTTTTTT

size: NA
D: TRBD1
J: TRBJ1-1
V: TRBV29-1
CDR3: CSVDPDRVDTEAFF
DNA: TGCAGCGTTGACCCGGACAGGGTCGACACTGAAGCTTTCTTT

size: NA
D: NA
J: TRBJ2-7
V: TRBV6-5
CDR3: CASSTDAGPSYEQYF
DNA: TGTGCCAGCAGCACAGACGCAGGACCTTCCTACGAGCAGTACTTC

size: many
D: NA
J: TRBJ1-2
V: TRBV24-1
CDR3: CATSDLGTNYGYTF
DNA: TGTGCCACCAGTGATTTAGGGACCAACTATGGCTACACCTTC

size: NA
D: TRBD2
J: TRBJ2-1
V: TRBV20-1
CDR3: CSARDGASGGAFEQFF
DNA: TGCAGTGCTAGAGATGGTGCTAGCGGGGGGGCCTTTGAGCAGTTCTTC